The 17 T cell receptor beta chains in this list originate from one sample, sequenced in a study of cytomegalovirus exposure and HLA in healthy donors. The PCR employed 60 Vbeta primers together with 13 Jbeta primers. The repertoire was sequenced with immunoSEQ multiplex PCR; TCRdb's copy has only in-frame clones and lacks some. The repertoire consists of 85,000 to 130,000 clones, with over 75% occurring once and the leading ten covering under 6.5%. The sequenced material came from PBMCs. The receptors shown here come from a man aged 60-69 years in good health and CMV-seropositive.

The chain carries TRBV30 and TRBJ1-4; D not certain. The V and J ends lost 0 bases and 5 bases respectively, with 10 bases between them. The CDR3 consists of 14 residues. Germline CDR1 and CDR2: GTSNPN and SVGIG (reference sequence). The CDR3 loop is CAWSVRQVNEKLFF. DNA for the CDR3: TGTGCCTGGAGTGTACGGCAGGTCAATGAAAAACTGTTTTTT.

This clone was found once. This chain joins TRBV6-5 and TRBJ1-5; D is possibly TRBD1 (6 bases). Germline loops: CDR1 MNHEY, CDR2 SVGAGI. With 6 bases removed from V and 6 bases from J, the gap between germline ends came to 15 bases. CDR3 length equals 14 residues. CDR3 nucleotide sequence: TGTGCCAGCAGAACCGGACAGCCAGGTCAGCCCCAGCATTTT. Protein product: CASRTGQPGQPQHF.

V gene TRBV5-1 combines with J gene TRBJ2-3; 9 bases are a match to TRBD2. The junction had 8 bases not matched to a gene; V was cut back by 2 bases and J by 4 bases. CDR3 size: 16 residues. Germline loops: CDR1 SGHRS, CDR2 YFSETQ. CDR3 nucleotides: TGCGCCAGCAGCTTCCAGGGCGGGGGGGCCGCAGATACGCAGTATTTT. Protein sequence: CASSFQGGGAADTQYF.

This clone has a single count. The rearrangement joins TRBV5-5 to TRBJ2-6, with a tentative D call TRBD1 (5 bases). Per the germline V gene, CDR1 is SGHKS and CDR2 is YYEKEE (reference sequence). V lost 4 bases to trimming and J lost 4 bases, with 15 bases between them. The CDR3 length is 16 residues. For the CDR3, the DNA is TGTGCCAGCAGCGTGTTGATAGGGGCAGGGGCCAACGTCCTGACTTTC. Translated, it gives CASSVLIGAGANVLTF.

This clone came up a few times. This chain links TRBV6-1 with TRBJ1-4; D unresolved. Per germline, CDR1 MNHNS and CDR2 SASEGT. This CDR3 is built from 16 residues. Trimming left V 3 bases short and J 3 bases short, with 14 bases between. CDR3 nucleotide sequence: TGTGCCAGCAGTGAGGGTGGCAGGCTGCCTAATGAAAAACTGTTTTTT. Translation gives CASSEGGRLPNEKLFF.

A few counts support this clone. The chain uses TRBV12-5 and TRBJ1-2; TRBD1 aligns across 12 bases. Per the germline V gene, CDR1 is LGHNT and CDR2 is FRNRAP. The CDR3 length is 16 residues. Trimming at V came to 0 bases and at J to 8 bases, leaving 7 bases not matched to a gene. The CDR3 nucleotides are TGTGCTAGTGGTTTGGTACAGGGGACAGGGGGCGGAGGCTACACCTTC. Its protein is CASGLVQGTGGGGYTF.

V is TRBV27 and J is TRBJ1-6; D ambiguous. The CDR3 consists of 13 residues. Between the trimmed V and J ends, which lost 6 bases and 11 bases, there was a span of 14 bases. The germline gives CDR1 MNHEY, CDR2 SMNVEV (reference sequence). DNA for the CDR3: TGTGCCAGCAGAAGCGGGGAGTGGGCACCCCTCCACTTT. The encoded protein is CASRSGEWAPLHF.

The CDR3 region has the DNA TGTGCCAGCAGCTTCCCACTCGGACAGGGCAGTTCAGATACGCAGTATTTT. It specifies CASSFPLGQGSSDTQYF. The chain carries TRBV5-4 and TRBJ2-3; 8 positions agree with TRBD1. Germline lookup yields CDR1 SGHNT and CDR2 YYREEE (reference sequence). V lost 2 bases, J lost 4 bases, and 12 bases stayed unmatched. CDR3 length: 17 residues.

This clone was counted a few times. The rearrangement uses TRBV7-9 and TRBJ1-1; tentatively, D is TRBD1 (6 bases). The CDR3 contains 14 residues. The germline V gene encodes CDR1 SEHNR and CDR2 FQNEAQ (reference sequence). Trimming left V 5 bases short and J 4 bases short, with 14 bases between. CDR3 in DNA: TGTGCCAGCAGCGGGGGGGCGGGAATCACTGAAGCTTTCTTT. Its translation is CASSGGAGITEAFF.

This chain links TRBV18 with TRBJ2-1; possibly TRBD1 for D (6 bases). CDR3 length equals 14 residues. Germline V gene data show CDR1 as KGHSH and CDR2 as LQKENI. V was clipped by 1 base and J by 7 bases, with 11 bases between them. The DNA of the CDR3 is TGTGCCAGCTCACCACTGTCAGGGGTTAATGAGCAGTTCTTC. Its protein product is CASSPLSGVNEQFF.

The chain is built from TRBV5-6 and TRBJ2-3; TRBD2 aligns across 7 bases. The CDR3 is 14 residues long. J was trimmed by 1 base and V by 2 bases; bases with no gene match: 1. Germline V gene sequence: CDR1 SGHDT, CDR2 YYEEEE. CDR3 amino acids: CASSLGLGTDTQYF. The CDR3 DNA reads as TGTGCCAGCAGCTTAGGACTAGGCACAGATACGCAGTATTTT.

The V call is TRBV19, the J call TRBJ1-2; tentatively, D is TRBD1 (6 bases). Trimming took 7 bases from V and 4 from J, leaving 10 bases between them. CDR3 size: 12 residues. Germline V gene lookup returns CDR1 LNHDA and CDR2 SQIVND (reference sequence). Written as DNA, the CDR3 is TGTGCCAGTACCCCGGACAGCTATGGCTACACCTTC. Translated, it gives CASTPDSYGYTF.

J is TRBJ2-7 and V is TRBV29-1, with D perhaps TRBD1 (5 bases). CDR1 SQVTM and CDR2 ANQGSEA come from the germline V gene. This CDR3 is built from 11 residues. The V end lost 4 bases, the J end lost 1 base, and 5 bases lay between the germline ends. This CDR3 reads CSVGTSYEQYF. CDR3 nucleotide sequence: TGCAGCGTTGGGACATCCTACGAGCAGTACTTC.

V is TRBV20-1 and J is TRBJ1-1, with 8 bases identical to TRBD1. CDR3 length: 11 amino acids. CDR1 is DFQATT and CDR2 is SNEGSKA in the germline V gene (reference sequence). Losses at the gene ends were 7 bases for V and 3 bases for J; bases not matched to a gene: 1. The CDR3 reads CSGQGYTEAFF. The CDR3 nucleotides are TGCAGTGGACAGGGGTACACTGAAGCTTTCTTT.

The chain uses TRBV19 and TRBJ1-1; D unresolved. Trimming shortened V by 1 base and J by 9 bases, and 18 bases separated the two germline ends. The CDR3 is made up of 15 amino acids. The germline CDR1 and CDR2 sequences are LNHDA and SQIVND (reference sequence). The CDR3 region is CASSIGGTQYNQAFF. DNA for the CDR3: TGTGCCAGTAGTATAGGCGGAACTCAGTACAACCAAGCTTTCTTT.

The chain joins TRBV28 to TRBJ1-5; D remains ambiguous. This CDR3 is built from 13 residues. Trimming pared 5 bases from V and 5 bases from J, leaving 10 bases between. CDR1 MDHEN and CDR2 SYDVKM come from the germline V gene. The CDR3 region has the DNA TGTGCCAGCAGTGCGTACCTAGATCAGCCCCAGCATTTT. This encodes CASSAYLDQPQHF.

The chain joins TRBV5-8 to TRBJ2-5, with D perhaps matching TRBD1 (6 bases). The germline V gene has CDR1 SGHTS and CDR2 YDEGEE. The CDR3 has 14 amino acids. V was trimmed by 4 bases and J by 0 bases, leaving 10 bases between them. The CDR3 reads CASSPGQYQETQYF. The CDR3 bases are TGTGCCAGCAGCCCCGGACAGTACCAAGAGACCCAGTACTTC.